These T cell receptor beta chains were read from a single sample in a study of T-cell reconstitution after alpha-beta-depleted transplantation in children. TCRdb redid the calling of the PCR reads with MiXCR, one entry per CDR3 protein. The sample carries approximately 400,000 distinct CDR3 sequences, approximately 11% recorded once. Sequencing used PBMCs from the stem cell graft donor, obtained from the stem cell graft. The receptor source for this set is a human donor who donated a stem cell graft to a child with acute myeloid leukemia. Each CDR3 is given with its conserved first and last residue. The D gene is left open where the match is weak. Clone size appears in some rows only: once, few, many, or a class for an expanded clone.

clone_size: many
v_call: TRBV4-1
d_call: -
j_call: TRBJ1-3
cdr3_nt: TGCGCCAGCAGCCAAGAGTACCACTCTGGAAACACCATATATTTT
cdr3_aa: CASSQEYHSGNTIYF

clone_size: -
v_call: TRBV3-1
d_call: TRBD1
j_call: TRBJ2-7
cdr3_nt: TGTGCCAGCAGCCACGGCACAGGGGTCCTCTACGAGCAGTACTTC
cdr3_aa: CASSHGTGVLYEQYF

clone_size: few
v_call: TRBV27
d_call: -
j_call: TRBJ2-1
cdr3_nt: TGTGCCAGCAGTTTATTTTCAGGGAGAGGGTTAAATGAGCAGTTCTTC
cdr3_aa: CASSLFSGRGLNEQFF

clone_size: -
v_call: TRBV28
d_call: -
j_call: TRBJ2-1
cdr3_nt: TGTGCCAGCAGCCGTTATGGCGGGGGCCTGTACAATGAGCAGTTCTTC
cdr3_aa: CASSRYGGGLYNEQFF

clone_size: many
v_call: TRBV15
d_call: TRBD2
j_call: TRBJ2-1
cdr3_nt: TGTGCCACCAGCAGAGATAGGACTAGCGGGGCGGGGCAGTTCTTC
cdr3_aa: CATSRDRTSGAGQFF

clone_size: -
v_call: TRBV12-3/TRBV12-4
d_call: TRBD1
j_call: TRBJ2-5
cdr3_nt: TGTGCCAGCAGCCGAGGCGACAGGGAAGAGACCCAGTACTTC
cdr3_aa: CASSRGDREETQYF

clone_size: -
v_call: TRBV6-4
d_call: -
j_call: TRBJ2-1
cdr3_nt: TGTGCCAGCAGTCGCCAGGGAGGTTTGAATGAGCAGTTCTTC
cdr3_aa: CASSRQGGLNEQFF

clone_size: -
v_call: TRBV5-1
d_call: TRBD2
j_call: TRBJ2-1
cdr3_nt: TGCGCCAGCAGCTTGGATCCAGCGGGGGGGCCTAAGAATGAGCAGTTCTTC
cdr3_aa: CASSLDPAGGPKNEQFF

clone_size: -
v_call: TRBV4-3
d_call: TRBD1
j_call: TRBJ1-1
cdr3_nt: TGCGCCAGCAGCCAAGATGGGGCAGGGGGCGTGAACACTGAACCTTTCTTT
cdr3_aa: CASSQDGAGGVNTEPFF

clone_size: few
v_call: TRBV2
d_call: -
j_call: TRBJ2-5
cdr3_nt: TGTGCCAGCAGTGAGGTTGGGGTCCAGTACCAAGAGACCCAGTACTTC
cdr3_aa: CASSEVGVQYQETQYF

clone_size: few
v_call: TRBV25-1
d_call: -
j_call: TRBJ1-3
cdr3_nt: TGTGCCAGCATTGTGCAGGATGGGGGCACCATATATTTT
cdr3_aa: CASIVQDGGTIYF

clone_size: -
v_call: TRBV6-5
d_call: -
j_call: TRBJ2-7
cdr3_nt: TGTGCCAGCAGTTACTCTCCAGGGAGCTCCTACGAGCAGTACTTC
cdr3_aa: CASSYSPGSSYEQYF

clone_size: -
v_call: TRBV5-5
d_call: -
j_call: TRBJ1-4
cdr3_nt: TGTGCCAGCAGCTTGGGCCTAGGGGGAACTAATGAAAAACTGTTTTTT
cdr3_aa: CASSLGLGGTNEKLFF

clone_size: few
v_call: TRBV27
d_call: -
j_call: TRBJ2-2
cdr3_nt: TGTGCCAGCAAGGCATTGGATTTCAACACCGGGGAGCTGTTTTTT
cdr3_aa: CASKALDFNTGELFF

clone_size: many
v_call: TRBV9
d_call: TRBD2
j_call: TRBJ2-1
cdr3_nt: TGTGCCAGCAGCCCCTGGACTAGCGCTGACAGTGAGCAGTTCTTC
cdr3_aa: CASSPWTSADSEQFF

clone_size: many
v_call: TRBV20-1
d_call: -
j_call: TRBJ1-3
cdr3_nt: TGCAGTGCTAGGCTGGGCACCTCTGGAAACACCATATATTTT
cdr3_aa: CSARLGTSGNTIYF

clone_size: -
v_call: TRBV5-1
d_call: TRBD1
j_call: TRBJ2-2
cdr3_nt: TGCGCCAGCAGCGCTGTCCCGGGACAGGGGTTCAACACCGGGGAGCTGTTTTTT
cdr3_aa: CASSAVPGQGFNTGELFF

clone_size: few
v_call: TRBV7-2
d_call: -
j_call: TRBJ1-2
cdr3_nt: TGTGCCAGCAGCTCAACCAAGTCGTGGCCTAACTATGGCTACACCTTC
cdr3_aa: CASSSTKSWPNYGYTF

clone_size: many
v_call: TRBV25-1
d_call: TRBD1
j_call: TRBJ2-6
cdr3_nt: TGTGCCAGCAGTGAATCCAGGGACAGGGCCGTTCCTGGGGCCAACGTCCTGACTTTC
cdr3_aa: CASSESRDRAVPGANVLTF

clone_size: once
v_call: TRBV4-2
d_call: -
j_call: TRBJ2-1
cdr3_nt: TGTGCCAGCAGCCAGATCGAGGGGAGCGGCAGGAATGAGCACTTCTTC
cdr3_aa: CASSQIEGSGRNEHFF

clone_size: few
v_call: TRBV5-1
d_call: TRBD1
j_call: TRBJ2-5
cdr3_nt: TGCGCCAGCAGCCTCCGACAGGGGGCTCGGGAAGAGACCCAGTACTTC
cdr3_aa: CASSLRQGAREETQYF

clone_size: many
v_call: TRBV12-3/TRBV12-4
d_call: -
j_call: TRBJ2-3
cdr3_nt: TGTGCCAGCAGTCCCGAGTGTACTAGCACAGATACGCAGTATTTT
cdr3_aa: CASSPECTSTDTQYF

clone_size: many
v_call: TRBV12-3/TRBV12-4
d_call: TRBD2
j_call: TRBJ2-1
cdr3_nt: TGTGCCAGCAGTCCCCTCGCCGGGACTAGCGGGGGGGCGGATGAGCAGTTCTTC
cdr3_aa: CASSPLAGTSGGADEQFF

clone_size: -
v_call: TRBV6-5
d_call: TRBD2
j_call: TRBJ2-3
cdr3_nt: TGTGCCAGCAGTTACTCAACTAGCGGGGGGGTTAGCACAGATACGCAGTATTTT
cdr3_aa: CASSYSTSGGVSTDTQYF

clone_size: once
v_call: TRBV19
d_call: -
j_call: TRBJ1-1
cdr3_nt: TGTGCCAGTAGTTCGAACGGGTTGGGGAACACTGAAGCTTTCTTT
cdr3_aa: CASSSNGLGNTEAFF

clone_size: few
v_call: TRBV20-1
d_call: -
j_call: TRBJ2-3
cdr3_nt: TGCAGTGCGCCAGTCACAGATACGCAGTATTTT
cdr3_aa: CSAPVTDTQYF

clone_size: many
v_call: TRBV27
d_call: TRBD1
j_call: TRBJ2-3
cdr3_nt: TGTGCCAGCTGGACAGGGGGAGACACAGATACGCAGTATTTT
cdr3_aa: CASWTGGDTDTQYF

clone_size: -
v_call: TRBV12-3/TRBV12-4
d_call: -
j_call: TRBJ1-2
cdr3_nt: TGTGCCAGCAGTTTAAACGCGCGCTACACCTTC
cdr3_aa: CASSLNARYTF

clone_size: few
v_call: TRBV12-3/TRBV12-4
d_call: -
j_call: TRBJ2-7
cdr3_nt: TGTGCCAGCAGTTTTTGGTCGGGAGAGAGCTCCTACGAGCAGTACTTC
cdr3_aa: CASSFWSGESSYEQYF

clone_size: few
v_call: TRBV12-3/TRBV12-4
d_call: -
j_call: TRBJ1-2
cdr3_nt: TGTGCCAGCAGTTTCCAACGGCCGGGACTGAACATGCATGGCTACACCTTC
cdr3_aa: CASSFQRPGLNMHGYTF

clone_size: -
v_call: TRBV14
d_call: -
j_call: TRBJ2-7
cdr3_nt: TGTGCCAGCAGCGTACAGGGCTACGAGCAGTACTTC
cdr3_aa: CASSVQGYEQYF

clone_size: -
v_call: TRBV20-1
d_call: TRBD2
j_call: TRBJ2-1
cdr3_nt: TGCAGTGCTAGAAGGGTAGCGGGAGCAAATGAGCAGTTCTTC
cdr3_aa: CSARRVAGANEQFF

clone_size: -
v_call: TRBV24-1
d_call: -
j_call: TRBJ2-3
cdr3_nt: TGTGCCACCAGTGACGACCGCACAGATACGCAGTATTTT
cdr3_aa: CATSDDRTDTQYF

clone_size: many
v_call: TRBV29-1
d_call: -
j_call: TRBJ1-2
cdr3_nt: TGCAGCGTTGAAGAAGGGGGTGAGGGGCATAACTATGGCTACACCTTC
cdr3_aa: CSVEEGGEGHNYGYTF

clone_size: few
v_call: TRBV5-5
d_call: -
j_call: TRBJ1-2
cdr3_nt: TGTGCCAGCAGCGCCTATAACTATGGCTACACCTTC
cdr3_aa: CASSAYNYGYTF

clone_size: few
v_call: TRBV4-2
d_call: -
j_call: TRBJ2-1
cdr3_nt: TGTGCCAGCAGAGACCCCGTGGACGTAGAGCAGTTCTTC
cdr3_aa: CASRDPVDVEQFF

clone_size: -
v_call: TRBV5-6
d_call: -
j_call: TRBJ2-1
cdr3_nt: TGTGCCAGCAGCTCCGGGACTGGCCGACTTGGGCGTGAGCAGTTCTTC
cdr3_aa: CASSSGTGRLGREQFF

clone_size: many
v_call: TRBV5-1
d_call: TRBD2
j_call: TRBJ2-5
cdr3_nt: TGCGCCAGCAGCTCGGGACTAGCGGGGGGTTTTCAGACCCAGTACTTC
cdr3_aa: CASSSGLAGGFQTQYF

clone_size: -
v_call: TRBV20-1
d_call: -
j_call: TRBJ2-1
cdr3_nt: TGCAGTGCTAGACCCCAACTAGGCTCCTACAATGAGCAGTTCTTC
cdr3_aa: CSARPQLGSYNEQFF

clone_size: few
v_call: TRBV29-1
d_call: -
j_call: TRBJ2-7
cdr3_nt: TGCAGCGTTGAATCAGGGGCCTACGAGCAGTACTTC
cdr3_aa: CSVESGAYEQYF